This entry concerns a single TCR beta chain. This sequence may be a read error, since a much larger clone differs from it by one base. Graves' hyperthyroidism is called stable when ophthalmopathy does not progress within 18 months. Disease duration under 2 months; hyperthyroidism patients were aged 18 to 65. In making diagnoses, clinical symptoms, serum thyroxine and TRAb, thyroid ultrasound and orbital computed tomography were all used. This entry belongs to a study of T cells in Graves' hyperthyroidism and ophthalmopathy. Amplification of TCR beta CDR3 regions used RNA as the template. First-round RT-PCR of the TCR CDR3 relied on the HTBI primer set. TCRdb redid the calling of the multiplex PCR reads with MiXCR, one entry per CDR3 protein. The table includes more than 95,000 distinct CDR3 sequences, 47% detected once. V was pared by 5 bases and J by 8 bases, with 21 bases between. Germline V CDR1 and CDR2: SGHTA, FQGNSA. The CDR3 has 15 residues.

Sequenced input: blood. The chain combines TRBV7-2 with TRBJ2-5, with D possibly matching TRBD1 (6 bases). This clonotype was obtained from a middle-aged man with Graves' hyperthyroidism. This chain's CDR3 is CASSLTGIGSITQYF. The CDR3, as DNA: TGTGCCAGCAGCCTTACAGGGATAGGGAGTATTACCCAGTACTTC. Together with reference TRBV7-2 and TRBJ2-5, the CDR3 gives the full variable domain: GAGVSQSPSNKVTEKGKDVELRCDPISGHTALYWYRQSLGQGLEFLIYFQGNSAPDKSGLPSDRFSAERTGGSVSTLTIQRTQQEDSAVYLCASSLTGIGSITQYFGPGTRLLVL.